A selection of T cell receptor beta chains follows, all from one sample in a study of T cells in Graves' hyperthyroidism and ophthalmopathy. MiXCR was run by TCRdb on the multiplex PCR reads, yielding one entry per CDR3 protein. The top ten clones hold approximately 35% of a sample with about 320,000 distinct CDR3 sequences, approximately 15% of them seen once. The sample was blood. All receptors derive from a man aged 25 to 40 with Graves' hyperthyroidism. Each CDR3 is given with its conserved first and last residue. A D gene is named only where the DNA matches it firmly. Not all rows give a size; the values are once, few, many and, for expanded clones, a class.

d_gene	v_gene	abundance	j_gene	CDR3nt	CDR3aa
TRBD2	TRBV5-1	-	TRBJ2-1	TGCGCCAGCAGCTTGGTAGGGCGGGAGGGAGAGCAGTTCTTC	CASSLVGREGEQFF
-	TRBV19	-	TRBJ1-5	TGTGCCAGTAACTTCAGGGGAAGCAATCAGCCCCAGCATTTT	CASNFRGSNQPQHF
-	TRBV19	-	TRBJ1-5	TGTGCCAGTCGGCTCGGCGGGACCAGCAATCAGCCCCAGCATTTT	CASRLGGTSNQPQHF
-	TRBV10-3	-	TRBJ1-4	TGTGCCATCAGTGGGTCCGGGACATCAACTAATGAAAAACTGTTTTTT	CAISGSGTSTNEKLFF
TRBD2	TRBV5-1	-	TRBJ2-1	TGCGCCAGCAGTTATGGACTAGCGGACCACAATGAGCAGTTCTTC	CASSYGLADHNEQFF
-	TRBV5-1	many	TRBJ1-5	TGCGCCAGCAGCACGGGGACGGGGAGCAATCAGCCCCAGCATTTT	CASSTGTGSNQPQHF
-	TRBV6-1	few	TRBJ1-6	TGTGCCAGCACCCGTTCTGTGGGGGATTTCAATTCACCCCTCCACTTT	CASTRSVGDFNSPLHF
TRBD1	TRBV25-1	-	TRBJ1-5	TGTGCCAGCAGTGAGACGAGGGGGCACCCCGAGAATCAGCCCCAGCATTTT	CASSETRGHPENQPQHF
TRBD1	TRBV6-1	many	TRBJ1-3	TGTGCCAGCAGTCGACAGGGGGCAACTGGAAACACCATATATTTT	CASSRQGATGNTIYF
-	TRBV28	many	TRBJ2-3	TGTGCCAGCAGTTCCAATTTAGGGGGAGGGCCGTGGGAAACAGATACGCAGTATTTT	CASSSNLGGGPWETDTQYF
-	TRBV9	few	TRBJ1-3	TGTGCCAGCTCGAGAGGGGGCTCTGGAAACACCATATATTTT	CASSRGGSGNTIYF
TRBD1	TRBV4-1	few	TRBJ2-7	TGCGCCAGCAGCAAAGAGAACCGGGACAGAGCCTACGAGCAGTACTTC	CASSKENRDRAYEQYF
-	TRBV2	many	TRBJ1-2	TGTGCCAGCAGTGGGGAGGTTCACTATGGCTACACCTTC	CASSGEVHYGYTF